This T cell receptor (beta chain) is drawn from a study of T cells after yellow fever vaccination. Study findings and constraints: Clonotypes found in both CD4 and CD8 compartments made up a small share. The study re-detected most primary-vaccination clones after the booster (96% CD4, roughly 91% CD8).

The V gene's germline CDR1 is SGHTA and CDR2 FQGNSA. Trimming left V 1 base short and J 4 bases short, with 15 bases between. The CDR3 has 16 amino acids. As TCR cDNA was made by 5'RACE template switching, a universal primer site and UMIs were added. One entry per CDR3 protein, called by TCRdb with MiXCR from the 5' RACE reads. The repertoire holds 250,000 to 300,000 distinct CDR3 sequences, with roughly 4.8% as singletons. Comment on this clonotype: Its antigen is not known.

J is TRBJ2-3 and V is TRBV7-2; D possibly matches TRBD1 or TRBD2 (6 bases each). Here the sequenced sample was CD4+ T cells sorted from PBMCs, taken on the day of the yellow fever booster vaccination. The sequence was obtained from a man younger than 35 who received the YFV17D yellow fever vaccine. The CDR3 region has the DNA TGTGCCAGCAGCTTAGGGGGGGCCCTCAGTGCAGATACGCAGTATTTT. Residues: CASSLGGALSADTQYF.